This T cell receptor beta chain came from a study of T cells in Graves' hyperthyroidism and ophthalmopathy (dated by TCRdb to between 2018 and 2020). About the full investigation: Peripheral blood was sampled at the time of initial diagnosis, prior to any treatment. To identify distinguishing TCR V-J signatures, a discovery cohort of some 100 patients was used, comprising approximately 40 with Graves' ophthalmopathy and approximately 57 with stable Graves' hyperthyroidism. Prospective prediction of ophthalmopathy was tested in an independent validation cohort of fewer than 20 hyperthyroidism patients and 15 to 17 patients who later progressed to ophthalmopathy. For training and testing, the roughly 97 patients in the discovery cohort were randomly divided in a 7:3 ratio. The study also compared thyroid tissue and blood T-cell repertoires from more than 5 Graves' hyperthyroidism patients. After sampling, hyperthyroidism patients received methimazole starting at 30 mg daily, and ophthalmopathy patients received high-dose intravenous methylprednisolone. According to the paper, TCR Vbeta CDR3 sequencing was carried out on about 140 peripheral blood samples, which came from 40 to 45 ophthalmopathy, around 74 hyperthyroidism and approximately 17 progressor patients. What the study reported, not specific to this receptor: During validation, the model predicted progression to ophthalmopathy a median of approximately 7 months ahead of onset, with 70.59% sensitivity and almost 75% specificity. Sample size was not statistically predetermined, and investigators were not blinded to group allocation. A 13 V-J signature model separated ophthalmopathy from stable hyperthyroidism, with approximately 86% sensitivity and 81.08% specificity in cross-validation and 80%/75% in testing. Most expanded thyroid clonotypes (frequency above 0.001) were also detected in blood, suggesting blood repertoires may reflect thyroid immune responses.

This clonotype was seen a few times. It has no known antigen specificity. No base-level quality is on record; no much larger clone is a single base apart. From a lookup of the germline V gene (reference sequence), CDR1 and CDR2 are DFQATT and SNEGSKA. Including cysteine and phenylalanine, the CDR3 has 14 amino acids. The sequence is cut down to CDR3 DNA, 42 bases in frame from base 1. Trimming takes 0 bases from V and 6 bases from J, and the germline ends sit 9 bases apart. Stable Graves' hyperthyroidism was defined as the absence of progression to ophthalmopathy over 18 months of follow-up. The hyperthyroidism patients were between 18 and 65 years old and newly diagnosed, with a disease duration of less than 2 months. Exclusion was applied to patients with uncontrolled infections, other autoimmune diseases, pregnancy or lactation. Clinical symptoms, serum thyroxine and TRAb, thyroid ultrasound, and orbital computed tomography formed the basis for the diagnoses. Ficoll-Paque density gradient centrifugation was used to isolate PBMCs from around 10 ml of fresh peripheral blood. Total RNA was extracted with Trizol reagent, and quality was checked on an Agilent 2100 Bioanalyzer.

Amplification of TCR beta CDR3 regions was carried out from RNA transcripts. The first round of RT-PCR for the TCR CDR3 was performed with the HTBI primer set and the Qiagen OneStep RT-PCR kit. The libraries were constructed in a second round of multiplex PCR and then size-selected and purified. The libraries were sequenced on an Illumina HiSeq2000 using paired-end 100 bp reads. The source study handled its data this way. SOAPnuke was used to process the raw data, throwing out any read that contained adapters or uncalled bases, had a mean Phred below 15, or lacked an exact constant-primer or identifier match. High-quality paired reads were merged with COPE v1.2.5, and unique nucleotide sequences were defined as clonotypes. MiTCR v1.1 was used to align clonotypes to the IMGT TRBV, TRBD and TRBJ reference segments. Analysis was restricted to V-J combinations with a frequency above 0.0001, which covered 99% to 99.2% of repertoires. The TCS score was defined as the ratio of F50 (clonal expansion) to E x V (chaos), calculated using BLOSUM62-based TCRdist between CDR3 peptides within each V-J. Welch's t-statistics and random forest reduced 514 V-J features to 13, which were used in a naive Bayes classifier (R e1071). TCRdb reanalyzed the raw reads on its own, using fastp at Q25 for trimming and MiXCR for clone calling, and kept in-frame beta chains. Every CDR3 protein is listed once, alongside the most common genes and DNA of its rows. The V and J calls come from TCRdb's annotation, not from the publication. A total of approximately 560,000 distinct CDR3 sequences appear in this sample, 15% to 18% of them only once. The biggest ten clones account for approximately 7% of the sample.

Recombination joined TRBV20-1 with TRBJ1-6; TRBD1 is possibly the D segment (5 matching bases). This clonotype was obtained from a woman aged 25 to 39 with Graves' hyperthyroidism. Sequences were obtained from blood. The nucleotide sequence is TGCAGTGCTAGAGACGGGACCATTAATTCACCCCTCCACTTT. The encoded protein is CSARDGTINSPLHF.